This T cell receptor beta chain was sequenced for a study of T and B cells in COVID-19 patients (dated by TCRdb to 2018 to 2021). A note on the overall study: Using TRB and IGH repertoire sequencing of peripheral blood, the study characterized adaptive immunity in COVID-19 patients who had active infection or had recovered. The TCR and BCR sequence repository comprised more than 30 patients and under 85 time points, with over 7 million TCR sequences analysed. The recovered cohort had a median age of about 37 years, compared with approximately 67 years in the active-infection cohort. Of the 20 to 25 patients in the active-infection cohort, about a dozen were critically ill and needed mechanical ventilation or ECMO. As many as 9 follow-up blood samples were taken per patient, and some of the samples covered different disease stages within the same individual. A recovered cohort included more than 15 patients who provided some 21 samples, and most of these patients had mild to moderate COVID-19 treated on an outpatient basis. In the active-infection cohort, 18 of 20 patients had comorbidities linked to unfavorable COVID-19 outcome. For the repertoire analyses, the comparison was an age-matched reference group of 39 healthy donors who were negative for COVID-19 antibodies. A couple of patients were in both the active and recovered cohorts because samples existed from active disease and from after recovery.

As concerns this clonotype: Its antigen is not yet known. Base qualities are missing; no much larger clone stands one base away.

TRB repertoires were amplified from 250-500 ng of genomic DNA extracted from blood. The CDR3 goes from the cysteine to the phenylalanine over 13 residues. Only the CDR3 DNA stays, 39 bases, in frame from base 1. V and J lose 5 bases and 9 bases, and a span of 14 bases separates them. CDR1 and CDR2, per the germline V gene (reference sequence), are MNHEY and SMNVEV. The full study reports these points: Few blood samples were available from mildly ill patients while symptoms were present, and early samples from severe cases were likewise scarce. Patients with COVID-19 were reported to show strongly skewed TRBV/TRBJ gene usage. TRB repertoires were found to be highly clonal in active COVID-19, whereas diversity and richness at recovery were found to rise above healthy donor levels. The reported TCR clusters were said to need prospective validation before any clinical use. Specific T cell subsets (CD4+/Treg/CD8+) and sorted SARS-CoV-2-responsive or tetramer+ T cells had not yet been sequenced, and the corresponding sequencing experiments were ongoing. The cohort was considered too small to assess HLA contributions to COVID-19 susceptibility or severity. The recovered cohort had 2,400 or so exclusive TCR clusters, including 31 low-pGen clusters.

Sequencing instrument: Illumina MiSeq. Multiplex PCR with BIOMED2 TRB-A/B primer pools was used to amplify the TRB rearrangements. Illumina-compatible adapters and 7-nucleotide sample barcodes were attached to the amplicons through two consecutive PCRs. All library PCRs used Phusion HS II polymerase. Amplicons were purified from gel with the NucleoSpin Gel and PCR Clean-up kit, quantified on Qubit, and pooled at about 3.7 nM. Before Illumina next-generation sequencing, the quality of the amplicon pool was assessed on an Agilent 2100 Bioanalyzer. In the paper's pipeline: MiXCR 3.0.8 with the default MiXCR reference library was used to annotate TRB rearrangements. Sequences with fewer than 2 reads and non-productive reads were filtered out, and every unique CDR3 nucleotide sequence was treated as a single clone. Clonality, diversity, richness and V-J gene usage were calculated in R 3.5.1. GLIPH2 was used to cluster TCRs based on CDR3 similarity, and OLGA was used to calculate the generation probabilities. Only GLIPH2 clusters with at least four unique TCR clonotypes present in at least three individuals were retained. TCRdb trimmed public reads at Q25 via fastp, called clones via MiXCR and kept in-frame beta chains. Under each unique CDR3 protein, matching rows form one entry showing the most common genes and DNA. The V and J calls were determined by TCRdb, not by the authors. Across this sample there are roughly 9,600 distinct CDR3 sequences, with 30% to 45% seen only once. The top ten clones comprise less than 60% of the sample.

The sequencing sample was made of blood. The chain is made from TRBV27 and TRBJ2-4; the D gene is perhaps TRBD1, on 6 matching bases. This receptor was identified in a human donor with active COVID-19. The nucleotide sequence reads as follows: TGTGCCAGCAGTGTCGGGACAAAGACCATTCAGTACTTC. Its protein reads: CASSVGTKTIQYF.